This TCR beta chain was recorded in a study of CD8 T cells in ankylosing spondylitis. TCRdb fed the 5' RACE reads into MiXCR, producing one record per CDR3 protein. The sample includes around 340,000 distinct CDR3 sequences, about 15% seen only once; the top ten take about 1.1%. As concerns this clonotype: Its specificity is not known.

This CDR3 contains 15 residues. The V gene lost 4 bases and the J gene lost 12 bases, with 24 bases spanning the gap. Germline lookup yields CDR1 SGHTS and CDR2 YDEGEE. Study findings and constraints: A subset of motif variants has previously been described in the synovial fluid and blood of reactive arthritis.

This sequence was found in a male donor with ankylosing spondylitis or in good health (not recorded which). Material for sequencing was blood, either unsorted or a sorted T cell fraction (not recorded which). V usage is TRBV5-8 and J usage is TRBJ2-3; D perhaps matches TRBD2 (6 bases). Here the CDR3 reads CASSKRVQGGRVQYF. The CDR3 region has the DNA TGTGCCAGCAGCAAGAGGGTCCAGGGAGGCCGGGTTCAGTATTTT.